This note documents a single T cell receptor (beta chain) sequence. Its cognate antigen is unknown. This sample stems from a study of cytomegalovirus exposure and HLA in healthy donors. CDR3 size: 11 residues. Between the trimmed V and J ends, which lost 5 bases and 3 bases, there was a span of 7 bases. The germline V gene encodes CDR1 SQVTM and CDR2 ANQGSEA. A multiplex PCR was run with 60 Vbeta primers and 13 Jbeta primers. Produced via immunoSEQ multiplex PCR; TCRdb's table is partial and in-frame only. The data show about 83,000 clones, with roughly 75% seen just once and around 3.9% held by the top ten. Notes on the study in general: Later on, a genetic analysis was performed. It linked a missense variant in DCLRE1C with V- and J-gene trimming of TCR beta. Later work found most CMV-associated TCR beta chains apparently HLA-restricted. At a 0.05 false discovery rate, a later analysis found some 17,000 TCR beta sequences to be associated with HLA alleles.

V usage is TRBV29-1 and J usage is TRBJ1-1; D not resolved. The sequenced sample was PBMCs. The receptor was isolated from a man in his sixties in good health and CMV-seronegative. For the CDR3, the DNA is TGCAGCGTTAATGAGGACACTGAAGCTTTCTTT. It is translated as CSVNEDTEAFF. Full variable domain (rest looked up from reference TRBV29-1 and TRBJ1-1): SAVISQKPSRDICQRGTSLTIQCQVDSQVTMMFWYRQQPGQSLTLIATANQGSEATYESGFVIDKFPISRPNLTFSTLTVSNMSPEDSSIYLCSVNEDTEAFFGQGTRLTVV.